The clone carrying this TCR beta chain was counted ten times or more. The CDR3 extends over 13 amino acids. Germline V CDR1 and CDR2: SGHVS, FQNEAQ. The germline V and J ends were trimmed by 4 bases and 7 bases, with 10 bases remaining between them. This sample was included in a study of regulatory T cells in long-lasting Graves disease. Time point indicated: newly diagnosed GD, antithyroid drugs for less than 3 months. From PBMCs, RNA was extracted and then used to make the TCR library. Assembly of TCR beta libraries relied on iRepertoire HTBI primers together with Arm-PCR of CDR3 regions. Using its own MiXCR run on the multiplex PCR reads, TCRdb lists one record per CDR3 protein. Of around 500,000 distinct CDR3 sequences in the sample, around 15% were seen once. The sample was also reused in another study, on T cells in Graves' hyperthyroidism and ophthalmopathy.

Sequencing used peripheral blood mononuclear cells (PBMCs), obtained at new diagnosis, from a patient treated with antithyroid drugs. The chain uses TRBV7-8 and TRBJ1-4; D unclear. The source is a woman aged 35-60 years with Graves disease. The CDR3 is CASSYRVLEKLFF. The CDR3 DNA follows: TGTGCCAGCAGCTATCGGGTGCTTGAAAAACTGTTTTTT. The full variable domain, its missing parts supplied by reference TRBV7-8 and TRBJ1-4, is GAGVSQSPRYKVAKRGQDVALRCDPISGHVSLFWYQQALGQGPEFLTYFQNEAQLDKSGLPSDRFFAERPEGSVSTLKIQRTQQEDSAVYLCASSYRVLEKLFFGSGTQLSVL.